The next 12 T cell receptor beta chains were all read from a single sample in a study of shared T cell receptors in the human thymus. The assay was immunoSEQ multiplex PCR, and TCRdb's table has in-frame clones only and misses some. The sample carries 450,000 to 650,000 clones, around 78% recorded once. This sample was shared with a second study, whose subject was human thymus T cells.

Sequencing was done on a sample of thymocytes. These receptors all come from a boy in the first two years of life with a congenital heart defect.

The table lists this clone with a few counts. The chain combines TRBV19 with TRBJ2-1; 7 bases are a match to TRBD1. This CDR3 region has 12 residues. From germline, CDR1 is LNHDA and CDR2 SQIVND (reference sequence). J gave up 4 bases and V 6 bases, and 0 bases lay outside the gene matches. For the CDR3, the DNA is TGTGCCAGTAGGACAGGGTACAATGAGCAGTTCTTC. This sequence encodes CASRTGYNEQFF.

This chain uses TRBV29-1 with TRBJ2-3; D not certain. CDR3 length: 10 residues. V shed 4 bases and J shed 6 bases, with 5 bases lying between them. Germline V CDR1 and CDR2: SQVTM, ANQGSEA. DNA for the CDR3: TGCAGCGTTGTAACTGATACGCAGTATTTT. It codes for CSVVTDTQYF.

The V and J genes are TRBV27 and TRBJ2-5; D is possibly TRBD1 (5 bases). Between the trimmed V and J ends, which lost 3 bases and 4 bases, there was a span of 18 bases. The CDR3 totals 16 residues. Germline CDR1 and CDR2: MNHEY and SMNVEV (reference sequence). The CDR3 is CASSFRLDPGRETQYF. Here the CDR3 DNA reads TGTGCCAGCAGTTTCCGGCTGGACCCAGGGCGAGAGACCCAGTACTTC.

The gene calls are TRBV5-8 and TRBJ2-2, with D perhaps TRBD1 (6 bases). This CDR3 has 15 amino acids. From germline, CDR1 is SGHTS and CDR2 YDEGEE. Between the trimmed V and J ends, which lost 0 bases and 4 bases, there was a span of 10 bases. CDR3 nucleotide sequence: TGTGCCAGCAGCTTGGGGGGGCTACGCACCGGGGAGCTGTTTTTT. Its translation: CASSLGGLRTGELFF.

V gene TRBV4-2 combines with J gene TRBJ2-2, with 8 bases that match TRBD2. With 1 base clipped from V and 4 bases from J, the junction kept 5 bases outside the gene matches. The germline CDR1 and CDR2 sequences are LGHNA and YNFKEQ. CDR3 length equals 16 residues. This CDR3 is CASSQGVSGTTGELFF. The CDR3 bases are TGTGCCAGCAGCCAAGGGGTTAGCGGGACCACCGGGGAGCTGTTTTTT.

This clone was seen a handful of times. V is TRBV7-2 and J is TRBJ2-7, with a tentative D call TRBD1 (5 bases). Germline V gives CDR1 SGHTA, CDR2 FQGNSA. This CDR3 is built from 14 residues. With 1 base removed from V and 4 bases from J, the gap between germline ends came to 11 bases. The CDR3, as DNA: TGTGCCAGCAGCTTAGGTAGTAGGGGATACGAGCAGTACTTC. It yields the protein CASSLGSRGYEQYF.

The gene calls are TRBV25-1 and TRBJ1-2; D is perhaps TRBD1 (6 bases). The V end was cut by 6 bases, the J end by 4 bases, with 9 bases between. CDR1 and CDR2 (germline): MGHDK, SYGVNS. The CDR3 contains 12 residues. The CDR3 sequence: CASSGRGYGYTF. The CDR3 DNA reads TGTGCCAGCAGCGGCAGGGGCTATGGCTACACCTTC.

This clone was recorded only once. V gene TRBV9 combines with J gene TRBJ2-2, with D hard to call. The CDR3 contains 16 residues. From germline, CDR1 is SGDLS and CDR2 YYNGEE. V lost 2 bases and J lost 0, with 11 bases in between. The CDR3 is CASSVRQAPNTGELFF. The CDR3 DNA is TGTGCCAGCAGCGTCCGGCAGGCACCGAACACCGGGGAGCTGTTTTTT.

The chain uses TRBV2 and TRBJ2-1; 7 nucleotides align to TRBD2. This CDR3 has 16 amino acids. Unmatched junction bases numbered 11, after V lost 8 bases and J lost 1 base. Germline assignment: CDR1 SNHLY and CDR2 FYNNEI. The CDR3 DNA follows: TGTGCCAGCGGAACAAAGCGGGAAGGTTCCTACAATGAGCAGTTCTTC. Translated, it gives CASGTKREGSYNEQFF.

This clone was seen a few times. The chain recombines TRBV11-1 with TRBJ1-2; D perhaps matches TRBD1 (5 bases). Germline CDR1 reads SGHAT; CDR2 reads FQDESV (reference sequence). CDR3 size: 14 residues. V lost 9 bases, J lost 0 bases, and 14 bases lay in between. This CDR3 reads CARLSGGANYGYTF. The CDR3 DNA sequence: TGTGCCAGACTCTCGGGGGGAGCTAACTATGGCTACACCTTC.

The count of this clone is one. As DNA, the CDR3 is TGTGCCAGCAGTGCCGCTAGCGGGAGATGGACAGATACGCAGTATTTT. As protein: CASSAASGRWTDTQYF. The chain carries TRBV25-1 and TRBJ2-3; 10 bases align to TRBD2. CDR3 length: 16 residues. J was trimmed by 3 bases and V by 4 bases; bases with no gene match: 7. Germline CDR1 and CDR2: MGHDK and SYGVNS.

The V and J genes are TRBV6-5 and TRBJ2-5, with 7 bases fitting TRBD1. Germline V gives CDR1 MNHEY, CDR2 SVGAGI. J was trimmed by 5 bases and V by 2 bases; bases with no gene match: 8. This CDR3 is 15 amino acids long. CDR3 residues: CASSYHRQGQETQYF. CDR3 bases: TGTGCCAGCAGTTACCATCGACAGGGACAGGAGACCCAGTACTTC.